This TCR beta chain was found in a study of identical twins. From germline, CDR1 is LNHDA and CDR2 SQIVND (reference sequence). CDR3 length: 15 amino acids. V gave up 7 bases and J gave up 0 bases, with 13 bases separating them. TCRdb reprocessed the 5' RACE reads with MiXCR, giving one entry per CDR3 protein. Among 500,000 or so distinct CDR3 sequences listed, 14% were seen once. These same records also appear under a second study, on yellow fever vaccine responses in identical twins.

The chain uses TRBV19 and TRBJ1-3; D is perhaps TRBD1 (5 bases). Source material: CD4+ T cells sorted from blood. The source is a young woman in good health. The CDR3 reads CASKPRGVSGNTIYF. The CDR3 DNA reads TGTGCCAGTAAGCCCAGAGGGGTCTCTGGAAACACCATATATTTT.